Following are 29 T cell receptor beta chains from one sample sequenced in a study of blood T cell repertoires in COVID-19. Repertoires were generated with immunoSEQ multiplex PCR, while TCRdb's copy carries only in-frame clones and drops some. The sample lists about 200,000 clones, 70% to 85% seen once, with over 10% in the top ten. Sequenced material: peripheral blood. These receptors originate from a human donor in a cohort sampled during active COVID-19.

The chain uses TRBV7-6 and TRBJ2-3, with 9 bases lining up with TRBD2. Trimming cost V 5 bases and J 4 bases; bases outside gene matches: 10. The CDR3 runs 16 residues. Germline CDR1 and CDR2: SGHVS and FNYEAQ. The CDR3 is CASSSSGSQYADTQYF. The CDR3 DNA is TGTGCCAGCAGCAGTAGCGGGAGTCAGTATGCAGATACGCAGTATTTT.

This clone was recorded a few times. V and J are TRBV28 and TRBJ1-2; 7 nucleotides align to TRBD1. Losses at the gene ends were 5 bases for V and 8 bases for J; bases not matched to a gene: 5. The CDR3 contains 12 residues. CDR1 is MDHEN, CDR2 SYDVKM, per germline. CDR3 amino acids: CASSLRTGGYTF. The CDR3, as DNA: TGTGCCAGCAGTCTCAGGACAGGCGGCTACACCTTC.

The J gene is TRBJ2-6, the V gene TRBV11-2, with TRBD1 matching over 7 bases. J lost 0 bases, V lost 5 bases, and 10 bases had no gene match. The CDR3 runs 18 residues. Germline CDR1 is SGHAT and CDR2 is FQNNGV. The CDR3 DNA reads as TGTGCCAGCAGCCCCAGACAGGGCCTGCCCTCTGGGGCCAACGTCCTGACTTTC. Residues: CASSPRQGLPSGANVLTF.

The chain carries TRBV7-8 and TRBJ2-1; 9 bases are a match to TRBD2. Germline CDR1 SGHVS, CDR2 FQNEAQ. Trimming took 5 bases from V and 2 from J; bases not matched to a gene: 10. CDR3 length equals 17 residues. CDR3 coding DNA: TGTGCCAGCAGCATTAGACTCTTAGCGGGAGCCTACAATGAGCAGTTCTTC. This gives the protein CASSIRLLAGAYNEQFF.

CDR3 DNA: TGCGCCAGCAGCCGAACGACAGGGATTGGCAATCAGCCCCAGCATTTT. It yields the protein CASSRTTGIGNQPQHF. The J gene is TRBJ1-5, the V gene TRBV4-1; 7 nucleotides align to TRBD1. V dropped 4 bases and J dropped 2; count of bases not matched to a gene: 8. CDR3 length equals 16 residues. Germline V lookup: CDR1 MGHRA, CDR2 YSYEKL.

V and J are TRBV19 and TRBJ1-5, with 7 nucleotides matching TRBD1. CDR1 and CDR2 (germline): LNHDA, SQIVND (reference sequence). J lost 6 bases, V lost 4 bases, and 12 bases had no gene match. The CDR3 length is 16 residues. The CDR3 loop is CASSKDRRSVGQPQHF. CDR3 bases: TGTGCCAGTAGTAAGGACAGGAGATCTGTCGGTCAGCCCCAGCATTTT.

This chain links TRBV4-1 with TRBJ1-1, with TRBD1 identical over 9 bases. The CDR3 consists of 17 residues. In germline, CDR1 is MGHRA, CDR2 YSYEKL. J lost 0 bases, V lost 4 bases, and 9 bases had no gene match. CDR3 sequence: CASSRRQDRGMNTEAFF. The DNA of the CDR3 is TGCGCCAGCAGCCGACGCCAGGACAGGGGCATGAACACTGAAGCTTTCTTT.

The rearrangement links TRBV28 to TRBJ1-4; possible D gene TRBD1, 6 bases. V was trimmed by 3 bases and J by 9 bases, leaving 11 bases between them. The CDR3 sequence is 13 residues long. CDR1 MDHEN and CDR2 SYDVKM come from the germline V gene. The CDR3 is CASSLDSAQKLFF. The CDR3 coding sequence is TGTGCCAGCAGTTTGGACAGTGCCCAAAAACTGTTTTTT.

The chain is built from TRBV19 and TRBJ1-2; no reliable D call. The V end lost 5 bases, the J end lost 8 bases, and 9 bases lay between the germline ends. Germline V gene data show CDR1 as LNHDA and CDR2 as SQIVND (reference sequence). The CDR3 covers 11 residues. This CDR3 is CASSEGYGYTF. CDR3 DNA: TGTGCCAGTAGTGAGGGTTACGGCTACACCTTC. Filled out from reference TRBV19 and TRBJ1-2, the complete variable domain reads DGGITQSPKYLFRKEGQNVTLSCEQNLNHDAMYWYRQDPGQGLRLIYYSQIVNDFQKGDIAEGYSVSREKKESFPLTVTSAQKNPTAFYLCASSEGYGYTFGSGTRLTVV.

The chain carries TRBV5-1 and TRBJ1-3; D might be TRBD1 (5 bases). Deletions cut 0 bases from V and 2 bases from J, with 27 bases between. The CDR3 contains 21 residues. Germline V gene data show CDR1 as SGHRS and CDR2 as YFSETQ. The CDR3 protein is CASSLGPVGGSEKRTGNTIYF. For the CDR3, the DNA is TGCGCCAGCAGCTTGGGGCCAGTCGGGGGGTCGGAAAAGAGAACTGGAAACACCATATATTTT. The whole variable domain, remainder taken from reference TRBV5-1 and TRBJ1-3, is KAGVTQTPRYLIKTRGQQVTLSCSPISGHRSVSWYQQTPGQGLQFLFEYFSETQRNKGNFPGRFSGRQFSNSRSEMNVSTLELGDSALYLCASSLGPVGGSEKRTGNTIYFGEGSWLTVV.

This sequence joins TRBV10-3 and TRBJ2-5, with 8 positions matching TRBD2. The CDR3 covers 17 residues. V shed 4 bases and J 4 bases; nucleotides not matched to a gene: 14. Per the germline V gene, CDR1 is ENHRY and CDR2 is SYGVKD. The CDR3 DNA reads TGTGCCATCAGTGGAAACCTCGGACTAGCTGGCGGAGAGACCCAGTACTTC. Translation gives CAISGNLGLAGGETQYF.

The CDR3: CASTVVSGSDIQYF. The CDR3 nucleotides read TGTGCCAGCACCGTAGTTTCGGGGTCGGACATTCAGTACTTC. V is TRBV11-2 and J is TRBJ2-4, with a weak D call TRBD2 (5 bases). This CDR3 contains 14 residues. Deletions cut 7 bases from V and 8 bases from J, with 18 bases between. Per germline, CDR1 SGHAT and CDR2 FQNNGV.

The V call is TRBV7-9, the J call TRBJ1-4; D is undetermined. The CDR3 loop spans 15 amino acids. Trimming shortened V by 5 bases and J by 7 bases, and 17 bases separated the two germline ends. Germline values: CDR1 SEHNR, CDR2 FQNEAQ (reference sequence). CDR3 region: CASSPPRGKGEKLFF. CDR3 DNA: TGTGCCAGCAGCCCCCCCCGAGGGAAGGGTGAAAAACTGTTTTTT. Full variable domain (remainder filled in from reference TRBV7-9 and TRBJ1-4): DTGVSQNPRHKITKRGQNVTFRCDPISEHNRLYWYRQTLGQGPEFLTYFQNEAQLEKSRLLSDRFSAERPKGSFSTLEIQRTEQGDSAMYLCASSPPRGKGEKLFFGSGTQLSVL.

The chain employs TRBV6-5 and TRBJ2-2; D might be TRBD1 (6 bases). The germline V gene encodes CDR1 MNHEY and CDR2 SVGAGI. Trimming took 8 bases from V and 6 from J, leaving 13 bases between them. This CDR3 comprises 13 residues. The CDR3 DNA reads as TGTGCCAGCGCCCCACAGGGATCCGGGGAGCTGTTTTTT. Amino acid sequence: CASAPQGSGELFF.

As DNA, the CDR3 is TGTGCCACCCTTCGGGATATATGGCCCCAGCATTTT. Amino acids: CATLRDIWPQHF. The V call is TRBV28, the J call TRBJ1-5; D not resolved. V lost 10 bases and J 9 bases, leaving 16 bases between the germline ends. The CDR3 is 12 amino acids. CDR1 is MDHEN and CDR2 is SYDVKM in the germline V gene. Combining the CDR3 with reference TRBV28 and TRBJ1-5 gives the whole variable domain DVKVTQSSRYLVKRTGEKVFLECVQDMDHENMFWYRQDPGLGLRLIYFSYDVKMKEKGDIPEGYSVSREKKERFSLILESASTNQTSMYLCATLRDIWPQHFGDGTRLSIL.

The chain recombines TRBV2 with TRBJ2-3; D perhaps matches TRBD2 (7 bases). The germline V and J ends were trimmed by 2 bases and 5 bases, with 20 bases remaining between them. The length of the CDR3 is 17 residues. Germline lookup yields CDR1 SNHLY and CDR2 FYNNEI. Written as DNA, the CDR3 is TGTGCCAGCAGTGAACGGAAAGGGACTAAGGGGGGAGATACGCAGTATTTT. Residues: CASSERKGTKGGDTQYF.

This chain uses TRBV7-2 with TRBJ1-1, with 8 bases fitting TRBD1. Trimming at V came to 5 bases and at J to 2 bases, leaving 7 bases not matched to a gene. This CDR3 comprises 15 residues. Germline CDR1 reads SGHTA; CDR2 reads FQGNSA. The CDR3 loop reads CASSLWTGINTEAFF. DNA for the CDR3: TGTGCCAGCAGCCTCTGGACAGGGATAAACACTGAAGCTTTCTTT.

V is TRBV6-4 and J is TRBJ1-1; TRBD1 agrees at 7 bases. The V gene's germline CDR1 is MRHNA and CDR2 SNTAGT. The CDR3 has 14 amino acids. V was pared by 6 bases and J by 1 base, with 5 bases of the junction left unmatched. The CDR3 region has the DNA TGTGCCAGCAGATTACAGGGGACGAACACTGAAGCTTTCTTT. It specifies CASRLQGTNTEAFF.

The rearrangement joins TRBV6-5 to TRBJ1-3; 8 bases align to TRBD1. The CDR3 is made up of 15 amino acids. The germline CDR1 and CDR2 sequences are MNHEY and SVGAGI. The V and J ends lost 7 bases and 4 bases, in that order; junction bases with no gene match: 9. The CDR3 protein is CASKNQGARGNTIYF. The DNA for the CDR3 is TGTGCCAGCAAAAACCAGGGGGCGAGAGGAAACACCATATATTTT.

V and J are TRBV21-1 and TRBJ2-2; the table's D gene call, TRBD2, was not cross checked with the DNA. TRBV21-1 is a pseudogene locus. The CDR3 runs 18 residues. The CDR3 protein is CASSARTPGLANTGELFF. CDR3 DNA sequence: TGTGCCAGCAGCGCCCGAACCCCGGGACTAGCTAACACCGGGGAGCTGTTTTTT.

This rearrangement joins TRBV7-6 to TRBJ2-3; TRBD1 matches at 8 bases. The V segment lost 3 bases and the J segment 1 base; nucleotides outside the gene matches: 3. Germline lookup yields CDR1 SGHVS and CDR2 FNYEAQ. CDR3 size: 15 residues. CDR3 sequence: CASSLPGQGTDTQYF. The DNA of the CDR3 is TGTGCCAGCAGCTTGCCGGGACAGGGCACAGATACGCAGTATTTT.

CDR3 in amino acids: CASSYQTGGGYEQYF. CDR3 in DNA: TGTGCCAGCAGTTACCAGACAGGGGGCGGCTACGAGCAGTACTTC. The rearrangement joins TRBV6-6 to TRBJ2-7; 10 positions match TRBD1. Trimming took 2 bases from V and 3 from J; bases not matched to a gene: 4. In germline, CDR1 is MNHNY, CDR2 SVGAGI (reference sequence). The CDR3 loop spans 15 amino acids.

V and J are TRBV18 and TRBJ2-5, with TRBD1 matching 8 bases. Germline assignment: CDR1 KGHSH and CDR2 LQKENI. This CDR3 has 15 amino acids. The trim removed 0 bases at V and 6 bases at J, leaving 6 bases unmatched. CDR3 nucleotide sequence: TGTGCCAGCTCACCACCTTGGACAGGGCAGAAGACCCAGTACTTC. It is translated as CASSPPWTGQKTQYF.

The gene calls are TRBV19 and TRBJ2-3; 8 bases are shared with TRBD2. This CDR3 is 15 amino acids long. V lost 5 bases, J lost 8 bases, and 12 bases stayed unmatched. Germline loops: CDR1 LNHDA, CDR2 SQIVND (reference sequence). The CDR3 coding sequence is TGTGCCAGTAGTCCTACCGGGACTAGTACGGGTACGCAGTATTTT. It codes for CASSPTGTSTGTQYF.

The chain uses TRBV19 and TRBJ1-2, with TRBD1 as a possible D gene (5 bases). Germline V CDR1 and CDR2: LNHDA, SQIVND (reference sequence). This CDR3 is 14 amino acids long. Trimming shortened V by 5 bases and J by 2 bases, and 12 bases separated the two germline ends. Written as DNA, the CDR3 is TGTGCCAGTAGTGACCAGGGAAGCAACTATGGCTACACCTTC. This gives the protein CASSDQGSNYGYTF.

This rearrangement joins TRBV4-1 to TRBJ1-6; weak D call: TRBD1 (5 bases). This CDR3 comprises 17 residues. With 0 bases removed from V and 8 bases from J, the gap between germline ends came to 17 bases. CDR1 and CDR2 from the germline V gene are MGHRA and YSYEKL. CDR3 nucleotides: TGCGCCAGCAGCCAAGATGTTTATAGGAGGGGAGATTCACCCCTCCACTTT. Translated: CASSQDVYRRGDSPLHF.

The chain links TRBV7-9 to TRBJ2-2; possibly TRBD2 for D (5 bases). This CDR3 has 13 residues. Germline V gene lookup returns CDR1 SEHNR and CDR2 FQNEAQ (reference sequence). V was clipped by 1 base and J by 10 bases, with 10 bases between them. CDR3 nucleotide sequence: TGTGCCAGCAGCTTAGGAGGGAGAGAGGAGCTGTTTTTT. Its translation: CASSLGGREELFF.

The chain is built from TRBV4-1 and TRBJ2-2; 8 bases are a match to TRBD2. The CDR3 consists of 16 residues. J was trimmed by 3 bases and V by 0 bases; bases with no gene match: 3. Germline V gene data show CDR1 as MGHRA and CDR2 as YSYEKL. CDR3 residues: CASSQEGGRYTGELFF. The CDR3 bases are TGCGCCAGCAGCCAAGAAGGCGGGAGGTACACCGGGGAGCTGTTTTTT.

The chain uses TRBV11-2 and TRBJ1-6; D possibly corresponds to TRBD1 (6 bases). V lost 4 bases and J lost 9, with 13 bases in between. Germline V CDR1 and CDR2: SGHAT, FQNNGV. CDR3 length: 14 amino acids. In DNA form, the CDR3 reads TGTGCCAGCAGCTCCGGGACAAGCGGTTCACCCCTCCACTTT. Protein: CASSSGTSGSPLHF. The whole variable domain, filled in from reference TRBV11-2 and TRBJ1-6, reads EAGVAQSPRYKIIEKRQSVAFWCNPISGHATLYWYQQILGQGPKLLIQFQNNGVVDDSQLPKDRFSAERLKGVDSTLKIQPAKLEDSAVYLCASSSGTSGSPLHFGNGTRLTVT.